The 14 T cell receptor beta chains below come from one sample, sequenced in a study of cytomegalovirus exposure and HLA in healthy donors (dated by TCRdb to the late 2010s). Receptor amplification or capture employed the immunoSEQ multiplex PCR assay. For the multiplex PCR, a mixture combining 60 forward primers for TCR Vbeta segments and 13 reverse primers for TCR Jbeta segments was used. This is the immuneACCESS table as TCRdb keeps it, with only in-frame sequences that have V and J called. A part of the clones is gone; compared with another copy, unresolved V genes explain less than half, and the rest is unexplained. Recorded for this sample are some 200,000 clones; 60% to 85% of them occurred a single time. The leading ten clones occupy around 15% of the sample. Sequencing was carried out using PBMCs. The receptors shown here come from a man aged 40-49 years in good health and CMV-seronegative.

J is TRBJ2-5 and V is TRBV6-1; 8 bases agree with TRBD1. The CDR3 has 11 amino acids. V lost 5 bases to trimming and J lost 9 bases; unmatched junction nucleotides: 2. Germline values: CDR1 MNHNS, CDR2 SASEGT. The CDR3 region has the DNA TGTGCCAGCAGTATGGGACAGGCCCAGTACTTC. Encoded protein: CASSMGQAQYF.

The chain joins TRBV6-5 to TRBJ2-7; TRBD1 matches at 9 bases. Germline CDR1 MNHEY, CDR2 SVGAGI. Germline trimming cut 4 bases from V and 3 bases from J; bases unmatched to any gene: 7. The CDR3 is made up of 15 amino acids. The CDR3 spells CASSSSGTGNYEQYF. In nucleotides, the CDR3 is TGTGCCAGCAGTTCCTCCGGGACAGGGAACTACGAGCAGTACTTC.

This clone was recorded only once. V gene TRBV19 combines with J gene TRBJ2-7, with TRBD1 matching over 9 bases. Germline CDR1 reads LNHDA; CDR2 reads SQIVND (reference sequence). CDR3 length: 14 amino acids. With 3 bases clipped from V and 3 bases from J, the junction kept 3 bases outside the gene matches. CDR3 sequence reads: CASSIPGQGYEQYF. The CDR3 region has the DNA TGTGCCAGTAGTATTCCGGGACAGGGCTACGAGCAGTACTTC. The variable domain in full, completed from reference TRBV19 and TRBJ2-7, reads DGGITQSPKYLFRKEGQNVTLSCEQNLNHDAMYWYRQDPGQGLRLIYYSQIVNDFQKGDIAEGYSVSREKKESFPLTVTSAQKNPTAFYLCASSIPGQGYEQYFGPGTRLTVT.

The rearrangement joins TRBV6-6 to TRBJ2-1; TRBD2 agrees at 9 bases. The V gene's germline CDR1 is MNHNY and CDR2 SVGAGI (reference sequence). The CDR3 length is 11 residues. Trimming at V came to 5 bases and at J to 15 bases, leaving 5 bases not matched to a gene. Here the CDR3 reads CASSPGTSPFF. DNA for the CDR3: TGTGCCAGCAGTCCCGGGACTAGCCCGTTCTTC.

V is TRBV4-1 and J is TRBJ1-6; 8 nucleotides align to TRBD1. Unmatched junction bases numbered 2, after V lost 1 base and J lost 0 bases. Germline CDR1 reads MGHRA; CDR2 reads YSYEKL. This CDR3 spans 17 amino acids. CDR3 DNA: TGCGCCAGCAGCCAAGCAGGGGGCGCCTCCTATAATTCACCCCTCCACTTT. Residues: CASSQAGGASYNSPLHF.

V usage is TRBV18 and J usage is TRBJ1-1; 10 positions match TRBD1. Germline CDR1 and CDR2: KGHSH and LQKENI. Unmatched junction bases numbered 5, after V lost 3 bases and J lost 1 base. The CDR3 has 16 amino acids. The CDR3 is CASSPGTGATNTEAFF. The CDR3 DNA sequence: TGTGCCAGCTCACCGGGGACAGGGGCGACGAACACTGAAGCTTTCTTT. The full variable domain, completed using reference TRBV18 and TRBJ1-1, is NAGVMQNPRHLVRRRGQEARLRCSPMKGHSHVYWYRQLPEEGLKFMVYLQKENIIDESGMPKERFSAEFPKEGPSILRIQQVVRGDSAAYFCASSPGTGATNTEAFFGQGTRLTVV.

V is TRBV6-5 and J is TRBJ2-5; 7 bases line up with TRBD2. Trimming took 6 bases from V and 4 from J; bases not matched to a gene: 8. The CDR3 spans 14 residues. Germline V lookup: CDR1 MNHEY, CDR2 SVGAGI. CDR3 in DNA: TGTGCCAGCAGCCTCTTCACGGGGGGAGAGACCCAGTACTTC. Amino acids: CASSLFTGGETQYF.

CDR3 sequence reads: CASSLGFGLDREQFF. The CDR3 DNA reads as TGTGCCAGCAGCCTGGGGTTCGGTTTGGACAGAGAGCAGTTCTTC. This sequence joins TRBV28 and TRBJ2-1; tentatively, D is TRBD1 (6 bases). Germline assignment: CDR1 MDHEN and CDR2 SYDVKM. CDR3 length: 15 residues. V lost 6 bases and J lost 10, with 22 bases in between.

The rearrangement uses TRBV5-6 and TRBJ2-2, with D possibly being TRBD1 (6 bases). The V end was cut by 4 bases, the J end by 0 bases, with 10 bases between. Germline CDR1 reads SGHDT; CDR2 reads YYEEEE. The CDR3 is made up of 15 amino acids. CDR3 in DNA: TGTGCCAGCAGCACCGGGACATCGAACACCGGGGAGCTGTTTTTT. It specifies CASSTGTSNTGELFF.

The rearrangement uses TRBV29-1 and TRBJ2-5, with TRBD2 identical over 7 bases. J was trimmed by 6 bases and V by 6 bases; bases with no gene match: 10. This CDR3 comprises 13 residues. Germline V lookup: CDR1 SQVTM, CDR2 ANQGSEA. For the CDR3, the DNA is TGCAGCGTGAAGGGACGTAGCGGGCAGACCCAGTACTTC. It specifies CSVKGRSGQTQYF.

The rearrangement links TRBV27 to TRBJ1-4; D perhaps matches TRBD1 (6 bases). The CDR3 is 14 amino acids. Germline CDR1 MNHEY, CDR2 SMNVEV (reference sequence). V lost 6 bases and J lost 7, with 15 bases in between. The CDR3 coding sequence is TGTGCCAGCAGAGGGGGGGGCAAGGGTGAAAAACTGTTTTTT. This encodes CASRGGGKGEKLFF.

The gene calls are TRBV5-4 and TRBJ1-4, with D uncertain. Germline CDR1 SGHNT, CDR2 YYREEE (reference sequence). CDR3 length: 12 amino acids. The V gene lost 4 bases and the J gene lost 3 bases, with 4 bases spanning the gap. CDR3 amino acids: CASSAPNEKLFF. The CDR3 DNA follows: TGTGCCAGCAGCGCGCCTAATGAAAAACTGTTTTTT.

The gene calls are TRBV4-1 and TRBJ2-7, with 7 bases identical to TRBD1. The germline V gene encodes CDR1 MGHRA and CDR2 YSYEKL. V lost 1 base to trimming and J lost 2 bases; unmatched junction nucleotides: 5. This CDR3 has 15 amino acids. Here the CDR3 reads CASSQVLGTAYEQYF. The CDR3 coding sequence is TGCGCCAGCAGCCAAGTGCTTGGGACAGCCTACGAGCAGTACTTC.

This clone came up once. This sequence joins TRBV14 and TRBJ2-2; no clear D gene. CDR1 and CDR2 from the germline V gene are SGHDN and FVKESK. The V and J ends lost 0 bases and 7 bases respectively, with 6 bases between them. The CDR3 has 13 residues. The CDR3 sequence is CASSQDFIGELFF. The DNA of the CDR3 is TGTGCCAGCAGCCAAGATTTTATCGGGGAGCTGTTTTTT.